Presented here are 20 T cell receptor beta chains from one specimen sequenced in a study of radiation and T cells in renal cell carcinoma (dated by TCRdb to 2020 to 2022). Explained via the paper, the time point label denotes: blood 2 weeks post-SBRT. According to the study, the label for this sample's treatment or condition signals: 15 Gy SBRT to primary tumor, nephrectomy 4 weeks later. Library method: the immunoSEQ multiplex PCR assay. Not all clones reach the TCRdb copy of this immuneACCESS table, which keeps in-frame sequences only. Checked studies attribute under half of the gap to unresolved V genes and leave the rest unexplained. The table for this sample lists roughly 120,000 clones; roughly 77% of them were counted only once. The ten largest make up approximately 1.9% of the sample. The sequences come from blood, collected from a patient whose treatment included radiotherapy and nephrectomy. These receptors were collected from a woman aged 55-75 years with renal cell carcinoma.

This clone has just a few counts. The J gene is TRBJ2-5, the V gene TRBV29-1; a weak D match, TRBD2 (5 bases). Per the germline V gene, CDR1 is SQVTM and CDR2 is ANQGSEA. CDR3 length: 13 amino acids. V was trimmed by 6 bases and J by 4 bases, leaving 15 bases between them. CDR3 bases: TGCAGCGTCCCTCGGGGAATGATAGAGACCCAGTACTTC. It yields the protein CSVPRGMIETQYF.

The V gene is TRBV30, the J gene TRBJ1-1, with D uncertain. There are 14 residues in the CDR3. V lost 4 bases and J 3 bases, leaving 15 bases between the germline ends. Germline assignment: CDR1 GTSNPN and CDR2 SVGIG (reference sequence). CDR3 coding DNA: TGTGCCTGGACACAATACTTCCGGGACACTGAAGCTTTCTTT. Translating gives CAWTQYFRDTEAFF.

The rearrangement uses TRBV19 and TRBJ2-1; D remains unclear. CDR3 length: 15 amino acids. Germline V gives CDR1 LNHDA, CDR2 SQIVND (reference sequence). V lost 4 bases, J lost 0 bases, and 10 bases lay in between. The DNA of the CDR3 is TGTGCCAGTAGTAATTACCTTTCCTCCTACAATGAGCAGTTCTTC. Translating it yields CASSNYLSSYNEQFF.

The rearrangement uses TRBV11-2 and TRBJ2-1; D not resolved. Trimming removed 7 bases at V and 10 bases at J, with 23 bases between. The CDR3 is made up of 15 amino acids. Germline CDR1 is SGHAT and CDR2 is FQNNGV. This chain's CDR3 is CASIAVGPPQGEQFF. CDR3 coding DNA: TGTGCCAGCATCGCCGTCGGGCCCCCCCAAGGGGAGCAGTTCTTC.

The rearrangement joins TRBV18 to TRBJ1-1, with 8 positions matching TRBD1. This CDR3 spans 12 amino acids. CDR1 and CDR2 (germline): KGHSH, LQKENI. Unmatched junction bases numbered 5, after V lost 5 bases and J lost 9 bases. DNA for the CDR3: TGTGCCAGCTCAGCACAGGGGGGACAAGCTTTCTTT. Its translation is CASSAQGGQAFF. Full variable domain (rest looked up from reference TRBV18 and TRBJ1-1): NAGVMQNPRHLVRRRGQEARLRCSPMKGHSHVYWYRQLPEEGLKFMVYLQKENIIDESGMPKERFSAEFPKEGPSILRIQQVVRGDSAAYFCASSAQGGQAFFGQGTRLTVV.

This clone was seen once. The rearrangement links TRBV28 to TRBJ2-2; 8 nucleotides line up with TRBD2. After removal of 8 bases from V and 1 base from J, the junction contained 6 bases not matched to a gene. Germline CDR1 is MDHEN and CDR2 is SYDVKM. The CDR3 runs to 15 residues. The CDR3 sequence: CASGTRGGNTGELFF. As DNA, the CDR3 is TGTGCCAGCGGTACCCGGGGGGGGAACACCGGGGAGCTGTTTTTT.

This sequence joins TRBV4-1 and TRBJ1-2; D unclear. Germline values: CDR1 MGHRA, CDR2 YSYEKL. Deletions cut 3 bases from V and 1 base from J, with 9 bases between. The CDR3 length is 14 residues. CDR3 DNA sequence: TGCGCCAGCAGCCATCCGAGGTTTAACTATGGCTACACCTTC. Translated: CASSHPRFNYGYTF.

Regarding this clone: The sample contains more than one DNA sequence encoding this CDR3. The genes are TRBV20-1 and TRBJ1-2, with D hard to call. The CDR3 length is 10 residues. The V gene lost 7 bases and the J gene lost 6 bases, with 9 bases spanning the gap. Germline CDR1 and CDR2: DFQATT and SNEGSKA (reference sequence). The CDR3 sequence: CSVSPDGYTF. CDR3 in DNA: TGCAGTGTAAGCCCGGATGGCTACACCTTC.

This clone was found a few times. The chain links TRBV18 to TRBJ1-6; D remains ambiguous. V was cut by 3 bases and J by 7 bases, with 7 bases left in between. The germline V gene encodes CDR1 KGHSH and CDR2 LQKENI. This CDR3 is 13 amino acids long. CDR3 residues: CASSPDWNSPLHF. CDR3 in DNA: TGTGCCAGCTCACCCGACTGGAATTCACCCCTCCACTTT.

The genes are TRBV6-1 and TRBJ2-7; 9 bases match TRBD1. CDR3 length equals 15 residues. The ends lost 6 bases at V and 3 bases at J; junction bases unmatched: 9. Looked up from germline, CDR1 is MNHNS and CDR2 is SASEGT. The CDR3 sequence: CASRGWGTGHYEQYF. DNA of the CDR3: TGTGCCAGCAGGGGGTGGGGGACAGGGCACTACGAGCAGTACTTC.

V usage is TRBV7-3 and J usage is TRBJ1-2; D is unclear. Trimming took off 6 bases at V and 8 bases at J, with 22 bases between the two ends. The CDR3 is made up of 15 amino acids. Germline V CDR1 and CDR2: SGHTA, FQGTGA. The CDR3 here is CASRPSDFDVGGYTF. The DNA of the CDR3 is TGTGCCAGCAGACCATCCGATTTCGATGTGGGGGGCTACACCTTC.

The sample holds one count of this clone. Here the CDR3 reads CASSIRNQPQHF. The CDR3 bases are TGTGCCAGTAGTATAAGGAATCAGCCCCAGCATTTT. The V gene is TRBV19, the J gene TRBJ1-5; D uncertain. Germline assignment: CDR1 LNHDA and CDR2 SQIVND (reference sequence). The V and J ends lost 2 bases and 4 bases respectively, with 3 bases between them. CDR3 length: 12 residues.

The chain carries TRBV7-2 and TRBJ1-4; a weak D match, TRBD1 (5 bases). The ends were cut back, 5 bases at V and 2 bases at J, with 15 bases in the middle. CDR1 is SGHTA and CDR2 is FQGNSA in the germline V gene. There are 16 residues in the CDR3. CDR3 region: CASSPRGDTTNEKLFF. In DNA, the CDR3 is TGTGCCAGCAGCCCCCGGGGCGACACTACTAATGAAAAACTGTTTTTT.

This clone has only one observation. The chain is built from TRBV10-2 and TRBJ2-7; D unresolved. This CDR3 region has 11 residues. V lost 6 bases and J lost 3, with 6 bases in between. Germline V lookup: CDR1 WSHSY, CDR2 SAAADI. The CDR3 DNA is TGCGCCAGCAGGCGGAGCTACGAGCAGTACTTC. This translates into CASRRSYEQYF.

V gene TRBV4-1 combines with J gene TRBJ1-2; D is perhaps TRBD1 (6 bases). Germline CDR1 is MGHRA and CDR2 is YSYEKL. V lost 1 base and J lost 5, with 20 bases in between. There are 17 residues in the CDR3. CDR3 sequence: CASSQVVAGELIYGYTF. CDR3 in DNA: TGCGCCAGCAGCCAAGTAGTTGCAGGGGAGCTAATTTATGGCTACACCTTC.

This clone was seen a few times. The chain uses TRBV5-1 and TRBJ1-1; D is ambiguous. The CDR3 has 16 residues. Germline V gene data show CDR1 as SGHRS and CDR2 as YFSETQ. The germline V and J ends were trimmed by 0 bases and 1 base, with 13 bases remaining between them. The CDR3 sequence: CASSLEVGPKNTEAFF. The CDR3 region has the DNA TGCGCCAGCAGCTTGGAGGTAGGGCCCAAGAACACTGAAGCTTTCTTT. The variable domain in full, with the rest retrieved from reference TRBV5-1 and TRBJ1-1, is KAGVTQTPRYLIKTRGQQVTLSCSPISGHRSVSWYQQTPGQGLQFLFEYFSETQRNKGNFPGRFSGRQFSNSRSEMNVSTLELGDSALYLCASSLEVGPKNTEAFFGQGTRLTVV.

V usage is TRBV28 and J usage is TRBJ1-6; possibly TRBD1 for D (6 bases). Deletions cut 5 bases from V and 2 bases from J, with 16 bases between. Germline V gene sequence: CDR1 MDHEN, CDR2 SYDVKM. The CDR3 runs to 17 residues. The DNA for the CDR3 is TGTGCCAGCAGTCCCTCCCGGGGGGGCGCCTATAATTCACCCCTCCACTTT. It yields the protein CASSPSRGGAYNSPLHF.

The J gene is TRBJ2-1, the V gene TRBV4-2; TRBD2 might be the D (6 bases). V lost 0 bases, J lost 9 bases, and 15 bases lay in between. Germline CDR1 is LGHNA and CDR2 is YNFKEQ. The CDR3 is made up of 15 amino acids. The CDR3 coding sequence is TGTGCCAGCAGCCAAGATGTCGGCGGGCGGGGTGAGCAGTTCTTC. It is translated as CASSQDVGGRGEQFF.

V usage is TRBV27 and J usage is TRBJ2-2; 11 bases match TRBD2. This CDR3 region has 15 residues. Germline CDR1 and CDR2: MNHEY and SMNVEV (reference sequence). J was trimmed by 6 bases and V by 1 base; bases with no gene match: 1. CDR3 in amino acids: CASSLLLAGAGELFF. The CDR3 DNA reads TGTGCCAGCAGTTTATTACTAGCGGGAGCCGGGGAGCTGTTTTTT.

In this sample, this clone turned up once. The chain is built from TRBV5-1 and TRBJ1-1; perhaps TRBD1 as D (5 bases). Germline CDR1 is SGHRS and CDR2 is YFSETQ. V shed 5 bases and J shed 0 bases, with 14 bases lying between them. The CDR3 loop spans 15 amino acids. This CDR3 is CASSFLDTLNTEAFF. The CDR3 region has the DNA TGCGCCAGCAGTTTTTTGGACACCTTGAACACTGAAGCTTTCTTT.